This T cell receptor (beta chain) is drawn from a study of blood T cell repertoires in COVID-19. There are 15 residues in the CDR3. Germline CDR1 LNHDA, CDR2 SQIVND (reference sequence). Trimming cost V 8 bases and J 0 bases; bases outside gene matches: 6. TCRdb's table, derived via immunoSEQ multiplex PCR, lists solely in-frame clones and lacks some. The sample has 60,000 to 75,000 clones, around two thirds seen once. Sequenced material: PBMCs or T cells enriched from blood (not recorded which). The source is a woman aged 55-70 years who had been exposed to COVID-19. The J gene is TRBJ2-1, the V gene TRBV19, with 8 bases aligning to TRBD1. This CDR3 reads CASRGQVSSYNEQFF. CDR3 bases: TGTGCCAGTCGGGGACAGGTAAGCTCCTACAATGAGCAGTTCTTC.